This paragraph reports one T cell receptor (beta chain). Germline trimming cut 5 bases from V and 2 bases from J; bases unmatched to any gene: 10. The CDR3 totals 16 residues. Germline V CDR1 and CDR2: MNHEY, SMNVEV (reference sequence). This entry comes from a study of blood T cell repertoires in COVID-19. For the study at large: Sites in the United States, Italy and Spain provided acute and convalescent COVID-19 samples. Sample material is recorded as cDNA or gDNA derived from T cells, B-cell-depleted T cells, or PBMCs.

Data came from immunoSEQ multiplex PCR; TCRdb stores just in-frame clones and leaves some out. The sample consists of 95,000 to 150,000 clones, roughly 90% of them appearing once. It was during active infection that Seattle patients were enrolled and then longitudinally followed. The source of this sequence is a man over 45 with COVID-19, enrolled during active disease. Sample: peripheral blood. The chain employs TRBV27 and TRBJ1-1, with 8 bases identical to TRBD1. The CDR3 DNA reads TGTGCCAGCAGTCCCGCCCCCGGACAGGGTAACACTGAAGCTTTCTTT. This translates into CASSPAPGQGNTEAFF.